What follows are 14 T cell receptor beta chains derived from one specimen sequenced in a study of vaccination and CD4 T cells after COVID-19. Cultured CD4+ T-cell DNA underwent Oncomine TCR Beta short-read sequencing. In TCRdb, the PCR reads were re-called with MiXCR into one record per CDR3 protein. The top ten clones hold approximately 10% of a sample with roughly 11,000 distinct CDR3 sequences, more than 60% of them seen once. Sample treatment: roughly 10-day PBMC culture with coronavirus spike peptide pools or control peptides (ViraFEST assay). Their antigens remain unidentified. The sequenced material came from CD4+ T cells from blood, cultured in vitro. These receptor sequences come from a human donor who had recovered from COVID-19.

The CDR3 region is CASSLAGYRVNTEAFF. The CDR3 coding sequence is TGCGCCAGCAGCTTGGCCGGATACAGGGTGAACACTGAAGCTTTCTTT. The chain employs TRBV5-1 and TRBJ1-1; the D gene is possibly TRBD1 (6 bases). This CDR3 comprises 16 residues. Trimming took 0 bases from V and 0 from J, leaving 12 bases between them. The V gene's germline CDR1 is SGHRS and CDR2 YFSETQ. The full variable domain, in which reference TRBV5-1 and TRBJ1-1 provide the parts outside the CDR3, is KAGVTQTPRYLIKTRGQQVTLSCSPISGHRSVSWYQQTPGQGLQFLFEYFSETQRNKGNFPGRFSGRQFSNSRSEMNVSTLELGDSALYLCASSLAGYRVNTEAFFGQGTRLTVV.

CDR3 nucleotide sequence: TGCAGTGCTTCTTCGACTCCGAGCTCCTACAATGAGCAGTTCTTC. Its protein product is CSASSTPSSYNEQFF. The V call is TRBV20-1, the J call TRBJ2-1; unclear D gene. V lost 5 bases, J lost 0 bases, and 14 bases lay in between. The germline CDR1 and CDR2 sequences are DFQATT and SNEGSKA (reference sequence). The CDR3 runs to 15 residues.

This chain joins TRBV2 and TRBJ1-5; 8 bases are a match to TRBD1. With V trimmed by 4 bases and J by 2 bases, 4 bases remained unmatched. This CDR3 is 15 amino acids long. Looked up from germline, CDR1 is SNHLY and CDR2 is FYNNEI. CDR3 sequence: CASSGQGSGNQPQHF. The DNA of the CDR3 is TGTGCCAGCAGTGGACAGGGGTCTGGCAATCAGCCCCAGCATTTT. Based on the CDR3 plus reference TRBV2 and TRBJ1-5, the full variable domain is EPEVTQTPSHQVTQMGQEVILRCVPISNHLYFYWYRQILGQKVEFLVSFYNNEISEKSEIFDDQFSVERPDGSNFTLKIRSTKLEDSAMYFCASSGQGSGNQPQHFGDGTRLSIL.

The chain links TRBV2 to TRBJ1-5; no clear D gene. CDR3 length: 12 amino acids. Germline CDR1 is SNHLY and CDR2 is FYNNEI. V gave up 4 bases and J gave up 4 bases, with 5 bases separating them. The CDR3 DNA is TGTGCCAGCAGTGTGGGAAATCAGCCCCAGCATTTT. Its protein is CASSVGNQPQHF.

This chain joins TRBV7-2 and TRBJ2-3; TRBD2 matches 9 bases. The V segment lost 2 bases and the J segment 6 bases; nucleotides outside the gene matches: 9. The CDR3 totals 16 residues. Germline lookup yields CDR1 SGHTA and CDR2 FQGNSA. CDR3 in DNA: TGTGCCAGCAGCTTAAGTAGCGGGAGACGTCGGGATACGCAGTATTTT. Translated, it gives CASSLSSGRRRDTQYF.

The chain has TRBV7-7 and TRBJ2-1; D remains ambiguous. Germline-derived CDR1 and CDR2 are SSHAT and FNYEAQ (reference sequence). Trimming pared 5 bases from V and 5 bases from J, leaving 19 bases between. CDR3 length: 16 amino acids. The CDR3 DNA reads TGTGCCAGCAGCCGAATCTTGGGTACAGTGGACAATGAGCAGTTCTTC. It codes for CASSRILGTVDNEQFF.

The V call is TRBV14, the J call TRBJ2-7; D not resolved. This CDR3 has 12 residues. Between the trimmed V and J ends, which lost 4 bases and 4 bases, there was a span of 8 bases. CDR1 and CDR2 from the germline V gene are SGHDN and FVKESK. The CDR3 protein is CASSPGRYEQYF. CDR3 in DNA: TGTGCCAGCAGCCCGGGCCGGTACGAGCAGTACTTC.

The chain employs TRBV6-1 and TRBJ2-1, with 13 bases that match TRBD2. V lost 1 base and J lost 3; bases outside the gene matches: 0. CDR1 is MNHNS and CDR2 is SASEGT in the germline V gene. The CDR3 spans 16 residues. This chain's CDR3 is CASSEGTSGSYNEQFF. For the CDR3, the DNA is TGTGCCAGCAGTGAAGGGACTAGCGGGAGCTACAATGAGCAGTTCTTC.

CDR3 sequence: CSARDLGGKSASSYNEQFF. CDR3 in DNA: TGCAGTGCTAGAGATCTCGGCGGAAAAAGCGCTAGCTCCTACAATGAGCAGTTCTTC. The chain is built from TRBV20-1 and TRBJ2-1; D unresolved. V was cut by 0 bases and J by 0 bases, with 21 bases left in between. Germline V gene data show CDR1 as DFQATT and CDR2 as SNEGSKA (reference sequence). This CDR3 comprises 19 residues.

This clonotype has only a few counts. The J gene is TRBJ2-3, the V gene TRBV7-2; the match to TRBD2 covers 11 bases. The ends lost 5 bases at V and 2 bases at J; junction bases unmatched: 18. Looked up from germline, CDR1 is SGHTA and CDR2 is FQGNSA. This CDR3 has 20 amino acids. The CDR3 region is CASSRPWASSGRPYTDTQYF. CDR3 in DNA: TGTGCCAGCAGCCGCCCCTGGGCGTCTAGCGGGAGGCCGTACACAGATACGCAGTATTTT.

This clonotype was counted only a few times. The V call is TRBV6-1, the J call TRBJ1-2; 7 bases map to TRBD1. The CDR3 sequence is 15 residues long. V shed 10 bases, J shed 4 bases, and the junction held 15 bases outside the gene matches. CDR1 is MNHNS, CDR2 SASEGT, per germline. The CDR3 reads CANSRQPGQSYGYTF. The DNA for the CDR3 is TGTGCCAACAGCCGCCAACCGGGACAGTCCTATGGCTACACCTTC.

The chain couples TRBV2 to TRBJ2-7; D is ambiguous. The CDR3 length is 11 residues. V was trimmed by 7 bases and J by 2 bases, leaving 6 bases between them. Looked up from germline, CDR1 is SNHLY and CDR2 is FYNNEI. CDR3 residues: CASTDTYEQYF. CDR3 bases: TGTGCCAGCACCGACACCTACGAGCAGTACTTC.

This clonotype was recorded a few times. CDR3 nucleotide sequence: TGTGCCAGCAACCAGGACAGGGGGCGATACACCTTC. It specifies CASNQDRGRYTF. The chain uses TRBV6-1 and TRBJ1-2, with 11 bases fitting TRBD1. Germline lookup yields CDR1 MNHNS and CDR2 SASEGT. The CDR3 has 12 residues. After removal of 7 bases from V and 11 bases from J, the junction contained 6 bases not matched to a gene.

The chain employs TRBV20-1 and TRBJ1-5; TRBD1 matches at 7 bases. This CDR3 has 15 amino acids. The germline V gene encodes CDR1 DFQATT and CDR2 SNEGSKA (reference sequence). The CDR3 sequence: CSLQDRANGNQPQHF. In nucleotides, the CDR3 is TGCAGCCTTCAAGACAGGGCTAATGGCAATCAGCCCCAGCATTTT.